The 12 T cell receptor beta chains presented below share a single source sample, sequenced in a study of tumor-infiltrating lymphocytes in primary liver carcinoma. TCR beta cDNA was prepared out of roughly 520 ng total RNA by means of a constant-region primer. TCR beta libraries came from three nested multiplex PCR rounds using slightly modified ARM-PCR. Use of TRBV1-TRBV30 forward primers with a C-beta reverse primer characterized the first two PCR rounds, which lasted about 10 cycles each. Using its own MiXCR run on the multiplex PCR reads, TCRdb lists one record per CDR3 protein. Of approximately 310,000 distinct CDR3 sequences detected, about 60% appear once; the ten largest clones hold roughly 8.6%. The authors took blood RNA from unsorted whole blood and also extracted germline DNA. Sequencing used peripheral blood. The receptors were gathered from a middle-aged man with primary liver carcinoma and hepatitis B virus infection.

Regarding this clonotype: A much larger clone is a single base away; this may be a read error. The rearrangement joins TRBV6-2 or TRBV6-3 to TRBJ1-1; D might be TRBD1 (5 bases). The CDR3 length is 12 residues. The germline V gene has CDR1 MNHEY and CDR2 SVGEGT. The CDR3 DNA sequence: TGTGCCAGCAGTGAAGGGGCGTGGGTAGCTTCCTTT. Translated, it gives CASSEGAWVASF.

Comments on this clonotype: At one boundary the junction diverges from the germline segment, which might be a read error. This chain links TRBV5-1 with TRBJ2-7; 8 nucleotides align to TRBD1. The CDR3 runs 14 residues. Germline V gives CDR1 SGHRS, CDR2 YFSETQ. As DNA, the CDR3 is TGCGCCAGCAGCTTGACAGGGGGATCCTACGAGCGGTACTTC. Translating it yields CASSLTGGSYERYF.

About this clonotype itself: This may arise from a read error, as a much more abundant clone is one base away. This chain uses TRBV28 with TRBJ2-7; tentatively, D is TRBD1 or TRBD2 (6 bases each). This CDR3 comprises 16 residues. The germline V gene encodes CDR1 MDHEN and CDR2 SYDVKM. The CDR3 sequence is CTSSVIQGFGGNEQYF. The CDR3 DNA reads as TGTACCAGCAGTGTCATACAGGGCTTCGGGGGAAACGAGCAGTACTTC. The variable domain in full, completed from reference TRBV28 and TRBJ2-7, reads DVKVTQSSRYLVKRTGEKVFLECVQDMDHENMFWYRQDPGLGLRLIYFSYDVKMKEKGDIPEGYSVSREKKERFSLILESASTNQTSMYLCTSSVIQGFGGNEQYFGPGTRLTVT.

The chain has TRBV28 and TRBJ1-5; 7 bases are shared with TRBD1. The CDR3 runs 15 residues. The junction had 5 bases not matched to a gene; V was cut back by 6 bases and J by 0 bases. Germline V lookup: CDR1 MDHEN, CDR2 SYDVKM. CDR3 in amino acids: CASRLDRYSNQPQHF. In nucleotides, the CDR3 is TGTGCCAGCAGGCTGGACAGGTATAGCAATCAGCCCCAGCATTTT.

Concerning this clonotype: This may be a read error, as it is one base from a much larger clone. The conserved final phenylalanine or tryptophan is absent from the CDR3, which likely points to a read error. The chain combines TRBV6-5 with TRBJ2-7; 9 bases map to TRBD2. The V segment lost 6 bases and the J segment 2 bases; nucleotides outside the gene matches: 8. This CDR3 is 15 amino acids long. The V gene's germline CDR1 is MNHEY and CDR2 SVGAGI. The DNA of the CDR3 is TGTGCCAGCAGCATTCTTAGCGGGGGAGCCTACGAGCAGTACTTA. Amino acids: CASSILSGGAYEQYL.

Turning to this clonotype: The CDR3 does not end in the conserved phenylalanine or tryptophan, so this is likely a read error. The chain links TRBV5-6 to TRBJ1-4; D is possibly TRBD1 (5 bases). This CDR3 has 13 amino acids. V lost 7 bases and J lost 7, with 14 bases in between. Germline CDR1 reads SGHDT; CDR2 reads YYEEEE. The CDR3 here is CASAGPESEKLFS. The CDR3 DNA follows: TGTGCCAGCGCGGGACCGGAGAGTGAAAAACTGTTTTCT.

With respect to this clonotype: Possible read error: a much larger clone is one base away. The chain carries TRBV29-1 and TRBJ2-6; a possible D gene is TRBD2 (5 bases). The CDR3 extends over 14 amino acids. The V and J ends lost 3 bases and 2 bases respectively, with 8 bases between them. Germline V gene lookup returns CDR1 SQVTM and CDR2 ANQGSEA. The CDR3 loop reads CSVDGVPGANVLTF. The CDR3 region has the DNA TGCAGCGTTGACGGGGTTCCTGGGGCCAACGTCCTGACTTTC.

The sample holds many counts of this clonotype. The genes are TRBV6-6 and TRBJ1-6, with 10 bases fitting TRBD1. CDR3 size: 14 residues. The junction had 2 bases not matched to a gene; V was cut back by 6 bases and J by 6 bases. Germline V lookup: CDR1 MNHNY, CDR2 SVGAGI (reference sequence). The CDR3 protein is CASRGTGVNSPLHF. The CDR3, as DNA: TGTGCCAGCAGGGGGACAGGGGTTAATTCACCCCTCCACTTT.

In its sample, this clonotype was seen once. The CDR3 loop reads CASSDGGASGGANVLTF. DNA of the CDR3: TGCGCCAGCAGTGATGGGGGGGCCTCGGGGGGGGCCAACGTCCTGACTTTC. The chain carries TRBV10-2 and TRBJ2-6; D may be TRBD2 (7 bases). The CDR3 loop spans 17 amino acids. V lost 3 bases and J 4 bases, leaving 16 bases between the germline ends. CDR1 and CDR2 from the germline V gene are WSHSY and SAAADI.

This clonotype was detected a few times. The CDR3 bases are TGTGCCATCAGTGCGGCAGGAAACACAGATACGCAGTATTTT. Encoded protein: CAISAAGNTDTQYF. This chain joins TRBV10-3 and TRBJ2-3; D is unresolved. CDR1 is ENHRY, CDR2 SYGVKD, per germline. The CDR3 has 14 amino acids. V lost 4 bases to trimming and J lost 2 bases, with 10 bases between them.

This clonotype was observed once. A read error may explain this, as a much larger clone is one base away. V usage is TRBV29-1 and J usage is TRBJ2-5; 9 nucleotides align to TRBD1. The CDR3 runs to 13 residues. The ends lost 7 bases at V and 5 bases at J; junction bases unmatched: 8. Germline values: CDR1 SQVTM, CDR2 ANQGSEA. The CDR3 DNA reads TGCAGCGCAGTCGGGACAGGGAACGAGACCCAGTACTTC. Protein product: CSAVGTGNETQYF.

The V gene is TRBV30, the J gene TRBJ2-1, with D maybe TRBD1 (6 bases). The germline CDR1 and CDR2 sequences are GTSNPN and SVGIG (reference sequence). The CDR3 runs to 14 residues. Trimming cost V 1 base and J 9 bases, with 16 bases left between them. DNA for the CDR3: TGTGCCTGGAGTGCCAGGATACAGGGCGGTGAGCAGTTCTTC. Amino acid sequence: CAWSARIQGGEQFF.